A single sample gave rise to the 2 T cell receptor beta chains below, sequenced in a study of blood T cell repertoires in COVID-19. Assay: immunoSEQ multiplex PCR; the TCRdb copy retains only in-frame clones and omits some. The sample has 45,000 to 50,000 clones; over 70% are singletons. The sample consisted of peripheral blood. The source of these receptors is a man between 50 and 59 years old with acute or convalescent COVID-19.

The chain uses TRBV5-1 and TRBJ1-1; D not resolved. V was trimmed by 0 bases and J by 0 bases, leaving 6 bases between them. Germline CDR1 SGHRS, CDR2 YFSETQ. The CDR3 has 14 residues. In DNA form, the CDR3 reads TGCGCCAGCAGCTTGGCACAGATGAACACTGAAGCTTTCTTT. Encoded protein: CASSLAQMNTEAFF.

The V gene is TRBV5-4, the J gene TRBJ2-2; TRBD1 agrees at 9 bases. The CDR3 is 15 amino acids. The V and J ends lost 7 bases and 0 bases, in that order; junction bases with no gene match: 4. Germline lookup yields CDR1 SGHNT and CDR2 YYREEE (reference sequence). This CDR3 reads CASGRDRANTGELFF. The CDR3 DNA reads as TGTGCCAGCGGACGGGACAGGGCGAACACCGGGGAGCTGTTTTTT.